This T cell receptor beta chain was recovered during a study of Ad26.COV2.S vaccination and SARS-CoV-2 variants. Between the trimmed V and J ends, which lost 4 bases and 0 bases, there was a span of 9 bases. CDR3 length equals 14 residues. Germline V lookup: CDR1 SGHRS, CDR2 YFSETQ. Points on this clone: The antigen is not known.

Repertoires were generated with immunoSEQ multiplex PCR, while TCRdb's copy carries only in-frame clones and drops some. There are 380,000 or so clones in the sample; around 82% occur only once, and just under 7.5% lies in the top ten. Stated treatment: 15 to 20 received Ad26.COV2.S at low or high dose, single or two shots; several received placebo; per-sample allocation not given. Day 63 following the first vaccine or placebo injection was when the samples were taken. It was an adult aged 18-55 years in Boston who was the donor. Overall study results and limits: Following vaccination, spike-specific CD8+ and CD4+ T cell responses reportedly exhibited substantial breadth. Relative to placebo recipients, vaccine recipients exhibited elevated spike-specific TCR breadth.

This rearrangement joins TRBV5-1 to TRBJ2-3, with D possibly matching TRBD2 (5 bases). The sequence came from a person aged 18-65 years who received the Ad26.COV2.S COVID-19 vaccine or a placebo. The material was peripheral blood, obtained in a trial of Ad26.COV2.S vaccine versus placebo. This CDR3 is CASSPDFSTDTQYF. As DNA, the CDR3 is TGCGCCAGCAGCCCGGACTTTAGCACAGATACGCAGTATTTT.